Shown below are 13 T cell receptor beta chains from a single sample sequenced in a study of Graves' ophthalmopathy and Graves' hyperthyroidism. RNA transcripts yielded amplified TCR beta CDR3 regions. First-round RT-PCR with HTBI primers preceded a second-round multiplex PCR. One entry per CDR3 protein, called by TCRdb with MiXCR from the multiplex PCR reads. Here the sample spans about 740,000 distinct CDR3 sequences, 40% being singletons. The sequenced sample was peripheral blood. These receptors all come from an adult man with Graves' ophthalmopathy.

This clonotype was found many times. This chain joins TRBV19 and TRBJ1-1; unclear D gene. From germline, CDR1 is LNHDA and CDR2 SQIVND (reference sequence). The CDR3 extends over 13 amino acids. Trimming stripped 6 bases from V and 1 base from J, with 9 bases between. The CDR3 region has the DNA TGTGCCAGTAGACCACAGAGGAACACTGAAGCTTTCTTT. It specifies CASRPQRNTEAFF.

Points on this clonotype: A much larger clone differs by one base, so this may be a read error. The chain joins TRBV2 to TRBJ2-6; D perhaps matches TRBD2 (7 bases). CDR1 and CDR2 from the germline V gene are SNHLY and FYNNEI. CDR3 size: 14 residues. The CDR3 loop is CASTGRGGASVLTF. CDR3 DNA sequence: TGTGCAAGCACAGGGAGGGGTGGGGCCAGCGTCCTGACTTTC.

This chain connects TRBV10-3 to TRBJ2-5; tentatively, D is TRBD2 (6 bases). Per germline, CDR1 ENHRY and CDR2 SYGVKD. Deletions cut 6 bases from V and 1 base from J, with 9 bases between. CDR3 size: 13 residues. The CDR3, as DNA: TGTGCCATCAGCGATAGCGGCCAAGAGACCCAGTACTTC. This encodes CAISDSGQETQYF.

Regarding this clonotype: A much bigger clone sits one base away, suggesting this may be a read error. The genes are TRBV7-9 and TRBJ1-6; weak D call: TRBD1 (5 bases). Between the trimmed V and J ends, which lost 6 bases and 9 bases, there was a span of 15 bases. This CDR3 comprises 14 residues. CDR1 is SEHNR and CDR2 is FQNEAQ in the germline V gene (reference sequence). The CDR3 bases are TGTGCCAGCAGTGAATGGGGGTTAGCTTCACCCCTCCACTTT. Encoded protein: CASSEWGLASPLHF. Together with reference TRBV7-9 and TRBJ1-6, the CDR3 gives the full variable domain: DTGVSQNPRHKITKRGQNVTFRCDPISEHNRLYWYRQTLGQGPEFLTYFQNEAQLEKSRLLSDRFSAERPKGSFSTLEIQRTEQGDSAMYLCASSEWGLASPLHFGNGTRLTVT.

Here the CDR3 DNA reads TGTGCCAGCAGCCAAGATTGGCAGGTCAGTCAGCCCCAGCATTTT. As protein: CASSQDWQVSQPQHF. The chain recombines TRBV7-2 with TRBJ1-5; no firm D call. This CDR3 comprises 15 residues. From germline, CDR1 is SGHTA and CDR2 FQGNSA. V lost 5 bases and J lost 6, with 17 bases in between.

This clonotype showed up many times. J is TRBJ1-2 and V is TRBV7-9; D is uncertain. This CDR3 is built from 14 residues. V was shortened by 5 bases and J by 4 bases, with 14 bases between the two germline ends. CDR1 is SEHNR and CDR2 is FQNEAQ in the germline V gene (reference sequence). CDR3 in amino acids: CASSPRVETYGYTF. The CDR3 nucleotides are TGTGCCAGCAGCCCTCGAGTCGAAACCTATGGCTACACCTTC.

This sequence joins TRBV20-1 and TRBJ1-5; D unresolved. V dropped 3 bases and J dropped 2 bases, with 8 bases sitting between them. The CDR3 sequence is 13 residues long. Germline V gives CDR1 DFQATT, CDR2 SNEGSKA (reference sequence). The CDR3 region has the DNA TGCAGTGCTAGGGTAAGCGGCAATCAGCCCCAGCATTTT. It yields the protein CSARVSGNQPQHF.

The chain links TRBV20-1 to TRBJ2-2; 10 bases are shared with TRBD1. The CDR3 totals 17 residues. Trimming took 0 bases from V and 3 from J; bases not matched to a gene: 7. The germline V gene encodes CDR1 DFQATT and CDR2 SNEGSKA (reference sequence). The CDR3 protein is CSARDILGQGDTGELFF. Written as DNA, the CDR3 is TGCAGTGCTAGAGATATCTTAGGACAGGGGGACACCGGGGAGCTGTTTTTT.

This clonotype was detected many times. One junction end does not reproduce the germline sequence, and a read error may be involved. V and J are TRBV2 and TRBJ1-2, with TRBD1 matching over 10 bases. This CDR3 is 14 amino acids long. Looked up from germline, CDR1 is SNHLY and CDR2 is FYNNEI. CDR3 in DNA: TGTGCCAGCAGAGAAGGACAGGGGGAGCAGGGCTACACCTTC. This codes for CASREGQGEQGYTF.

About this clonotype: This clone may be a read error of a much larger clone one base away. The rearrangement links TRBV25-1 to TRBJ1-1; TRBD1 is a possible D gene (5 bases). CDR1 and CDR2 from the germline V gene are MGHDK and SYGVNS. CDR3 length: 15 residues. The V and J ends lost 6 bases and 3 bases respectively, with 17 bases between them. The CDR3 spells CASSKAGRDYTEAFF. The CDR3 DNA is TGTGCCAGCAGCAAAGCCGGCAGGGACTACACTGAAGCTTTCTTT.

The chain couples TRBV19 to TRBJ2-2; D uncertain. V was cut by 5 bases and J by 0 bases, with 7 bases left in between. This CDR3 has 14 residues. The germline gives CDR1 LNHDA, CDR2 SQIVND (reference sequence). CDR3 loop: CASSVQANTGELFF. In DNA form, the CDR3 reads TGTGCCAGTAGTGTCCAGGCGAACACCGGGGAGCTGTTTTTT.

There are many counts of this clonotype. V is TRBV7-9 and J is TRBJ1-2; D is unresolved. There are 11 residues in the CDR3. V lost 5 bases to trimming and J lost 8 bases, with 9 bases between them. CDR1 is SEHNR, CDR2 FQNEAQ, per germline (reference sequence). The CDR3 loop reads CASSGGGGYTF. The CDR3 region has the DNA TGTGCCAGCAGCGGAGGCGGGGGCTACACCTTC. Complete variable domain (other parts from reference TRBV7-9 and TRBJ1-2): DTGVSQNPRHKITKRGQNVTFRCDPISEHNRLYWYRQTLGQGPEFLTYFQNEAQLEKSRLLSDRFSAERPKGSFSTLEIQRTEQGDSAMYLCASSGGGGYTFGSGTRLTVV.

CDR3 DNA: TGTGCCAGCACCAAAAACCCTAGCGGATACACCGGGGAGCTGTTTTTT. The encoded protein is CASTKNPSGYTGELFF. The chain carries TRBV25-1 and TRBJ2-2, with 7 nucleotides matching TRBD2. V shed 7 bases, J shed 3 bases, and the junction held 11 bases outside the gene matches. Looked up from germline, CDR1 is MGHDK and CDR2 is SYGVNS. The CDR3 is 16 amino acids.